This is a list of T cell receptor beta chains from one sample in a study of Ad26.COV2.S vaccination and SARS-CoV-2 variants. Sequenced by immunoSEQ multiplex PCR; TCRdb stores in-frame clones only, minus some. The data show over 400,000 clones, with roughly 88% seen just once and less than 5.5% held by the top ten. Sequencing was performed on peripheral blood, taken in a trial of Ad26.COV2.S vaccine versus placebo. These receptor sequences come from a person between 18 and 59 years old who received the Ad26.COV2.S COVID-19 vaccine or a placebo. CDR3s include the opening cysteine and the closing phenylalanine or tryptophan. Fields, in order: V gene, D gene, clone size, J gene, CDR3 protein, CDR3 DNA. D genes are given only for firm matches. Rows give clone size only sometimes, using once, few, many, or a class for an expanded clone.

TRBV20-1	TRBD2	.	TRBJ2-5	CSASVPSGRLQETQYF	TGCAGTGCTAGTGTTCCTAGCGGGAGGCTCCAAGAGACCCAGTACTTC
TRBV11-2	.	.	TRBJ2-7	CASSPSAGPYEQYF	TGTGCCAGCAGTCCCTCGGCGGGGCCCTACGAGCAGTACTTC
TRBV5-4	TRBD2	.	TRBJ2-1	CASSPEAAGGGNEQFF	TGTGCCAGCAGCCCGGAGGCTGCGGGAGGGGGCAATGAGCAGTTCTTC
TRBV5-5	TRBD2	.	TRBJ2-7	CASSLALAGEPYEQYF	TGTGCCAGCAGCTTGGCGCTAGCGGGAGAGCCCTACGAGCAGTACTTC
TRBV28	TRBD1	.	TRBJ1-1	CASSLTGGLGYTEAFF	TGTGCCAGCAGCCTAACAGGGGGGCTGGGGTACACTGAAGCTTTCTTT
TRBV9	TRBD1	.	TRBJ2-6	CASSETGQGIGGANVLTF	TGTGCCAGCAGCGAAACGGGACAGGGGATTGGTGGGGCCAACGTCCTGACTTTC
TRBV11-3	TRBD2	.	TRBJ2-1	CASSLGAAGGPGYNEQFF	TGTGCCAGCAGCTTAGGGGCGGCGGGAGGGCCCGGCTACAATGAGCAGTTCTTC
TRBV7-3	.	.	TRBJ2-2	CASSLLQSTGELFF	TGTGCCAGCAGCTTACTACAGTCCACCGGGGAGCTGTTTTTT
TRBV3-1/TRBV3-2	TRBD1	.	TRBJ1-2	CASSQATGTGSYGYTF	TGTGCCAGCAGCCAAGCGACCGGGACAGGGTCCTATGGCTACACCTTC
TRBV5-4	.	.	TRBJ2-4	CASSLEQGSAKNIQYF	TGTGCCAGCAGCTTGGAGCAGGGGAGCGCCAAAAACATTCAGTACTTC
TRBV27	.	.	TRBJ1-1	CASSLRRGVGDTEAFF	TGTGCCAGCAGTTTACGCAGGGGAGTAGGGGACACTGAAGCTTTCTTT
TRBV27	TRBD1	.	TRBJ2-5	CASSSTGGLETQYF	TGTGCCAGCAGTTCCACAGGGGGCTTGGAGACCCAGTACTTC
TRBV29-1	TRBD1	.	TRBJ2-1	CSVPWTGDSYNEQFF	TGCAGCGTTCCATGGACAGGTGATTCCTACAATGAGCAGTTCTTC
TRBV5-1	.	few	TRBJ2-2	CASSLRATQPDTGELFF	TGCGCCAGCAGCTTGAGGGCTACCCAACCGGACACCGGGGAGCTGTTTTTT
TRBV5-4	TRBD2	.	TRBJ2-7	CASSLTSGSWYEQYF	TGTGCCAGCAGCTTGACTAGCGGGAGTTGGTACGAGCAGTACTTC
TRBV5-4	TRBD1	.	TRBJ2-3	CASSYTGVDTQYF	TGTGCCAGCAGCTACACAGGGGTAGATACGCAGTATTTT
TRBV7-9	TRBD2	.	TRBJ2-5	CASRVLAGAQETQYF	TGTGCCAGCAGAGTACTAGCGGGAGCTCAAGAGACCCAGTACTTC
TRBV6-2/TRBV6-3	TRBD1	.	TRBJ2-7	CASSYSMDRMDEQYF	TGTGCCAGCAGTTACTCGATGGACAGGATGGACGAGCAGTACTTC
TRBV7-2	.	.	TRBJ1-2	CASSLSGQGNYGYTF	TGTGCCAGCAGCTTATCGGGGCAGGGGAACTATGGCTACACCTTC
TRBV5-6	.	few	TRBJ2-7	CASSLGLANNEQYF	TGTGCCAGCAGCTTGGGGCTGGCAAACAACGAGCAGTACTTC
TRBV7-3	TRBD1	.	TRBJ2-2	CASSLTGGSNTGELFF	TGTGCCAGCAGCTTAACAGGGGGCTCGAACACCGGGGAGCTGTTTTTT
TRBV20-1	.	.	TRBJ2-3	CSADVEDTQYF	TGCAGTGCTGACGTGGAAGATACGCAGTATTTT
TRBV5-4	.	.	TRBJ2-2	CASSTGPSLGTGELFF	TGTGCCAGCAGCACAGGACCTTCGTTGGGGACCGGGGAGCTGTTTTTT
TRBV7-2	.	.	TRBJ2-7	CASSPNQWWEQYF	TGTGCCAGCAGCCCTAACCAGTGGTGGGAGCAGTACTTC
TRBV7-9	.	.	TRBJ2-7	CASSLIIGGAHYEQYF	TGTGCCAGCAGCTTAATCATAGGAGGGGCCCACTACGAGCAGTACTTC
TRBV5-4	TRBD1	.	TRBJ2-1	CASSLEWDSDNEQFF	TGTGCCAGCAGCCTGGAGTGGGACAGCGACAATGAGCAGTTCTTC
TRBV27	.	.	TRBJ2-7	CASSYDRSYEQYF	TGTGCCAGCAGCTACGACAGAAGCTACGAGCAGTACTTC
TRBV5-1	.	.	TRBJ1-2	CASSRGGNYGYTF	TGCGCCAGCAGCCGGGGGGGCAACTATGGCTACACCTTC
TRBV7-9	TRBD2	.	TRBJ2-7	CASSFVPAGEDYEQYF	TGTGCCAGCAGCTTTGTACCAGCGGGAGAAGACTACGAGCAGTACTTC
TRBV25-1	.	.	TRBJ1-1	CASSEGDEAFF	TGTGCCAGCAGTGAAGGTGATGAGGCTTTCTTT
TRBV4-1	TRBD1	.	TRBJ2-3	CASSQEAGGHPDTQYF	TGCGCCAGCAGCCAAGAGGCAGGGGGTCATCCAGATACGCAGTATTTT
TRBV28	TRBD2	.	TRBJ2-7	CASSPPGGTYEQYF	TGTGCCAGCAGCCCCCCGGGGGGGACCTACGAGCAGTACTTC
TRBV7-9	TRBD1	once	TRBJ2-1	CASSSGQARFF	TGTGCCAGCAGCTCCGGACAGGCGCGGTTCTTC
TRBV5-1	TRBD1	.	TRBJ2-3	CALAGPDRGLDTQYF	TGCGCCCTAGCTGGTCCGGACAGGGGACTTGATACGCAGTATTTT
TRBV28	TRBD2	.	TRBJ2-7	CASRSSGIYEQYF	TGTGCCAGCAGGTCTAGCGGGATCTACGAGCAGTACTTC
TRBV9	TRBD1	.	TRBJ1-2	CASSVGGTDLFYGYTF	TGTGCCAGCAGCGTAGGGGGGACAGACCTATTCTATGGCTACACCTTC
TRBV29-1	TRBD1	.	TRBJ2-6	CSVWDRGRSGANVLTF	TGCAGCGTCTGGGACAGGGGCCGTTCTGGGGCCAACGTCCTGACTTTC
TRBV5-6	TRBD1	.	TRBJ1-5	CASSSTGGEGNQPQHF	TGTGCCAGCAGCTCTACAGGGGGCGAAGGCAATCAGCCCCAGCATTTT
TRBV7-8	TRBD2	.	TRBJ2-3	CASSLGRTRATDTQYF	TGTGCCAGCAGCTTAGGTCGGACTAGGGCCACAGATACGCAGTATTTT
TRBV5-6	.	.	TRBJ1-2	CASSVPGPISGGYTF	TGTGCCAGCAGCGTACCGGGCCCAATCTCGGGTGGCTACACCTTC
TRBV7-8	TRBD2	.	TRBJ2-7	CASSPRAGSSYEQYF	TGTGCCAGCAGCCCGAGAGCGGGGAGCTCCTACGAGCAGTACTTC
TRBV3-1/TRBV3-2	.	.	TRBJ2-3	CASSQEREDHTDTQYF	TGTGCCAGCAGCCAAGAAAGGGAGGACCACACAGATACGCAGTATTTT
TRBV7-9	TRBD2	.	TRBJ2-7	CASSSTSGRNYEQYF	TGTGCCAGCAGCTCCACTAGCGGGAGGAACTACGAGCAGTACTTC
TRBV7-2	.	.	TRBJ2-1	CASSRGNEQFF	TGTGCCAGCAGCCGGGGCAATGAGCAGTTCTTC
TRBV30	.	.	TRBJ1-1	CAWTPPGRTHTEAFF	TGTGCCTGGACACCCCCGGGTAGGACTCACACTGAAGCTTTCTTT
TRBV19	TRBD2	.	TRBJ2-7	CASSLGLAGAYEQYF	TGTGCCAGTAGTCTAGGACTAGCGGGAGCGTACGAGCAGTACTTC
TRBV28	TRBD1	.	TRBJ1-4	CASSLTGGNEKLFF	TGTGCCAGCAGTCTGACAGGGGGTAATGAAAAACTGTTTTTT
TRBV10-3	.	.	TRBJ2-1	CAISDGRGLSSYNEQFF	TGTGCCATCAGTGATGGTCGAGGCCTCAGCTCCTACAATGAGCAGTTCTTC
TRBV5-6	.	.	TRBJ2-1	CASSPWGSLGHEQFF	TGTGCCAGCAGCCCGTGGGGCTCTCTGGGCCATGAGCAGTTCTTC
TRBV5-1	.	.	TRBJ1-6	CASSTGYYNSPLHF	TGCGCCAGCAGCACAGGGTACTATAATTCACCCCTCCACTTT
TRBV5-4	TRBD2	.	TRBJ2-1	CASSYLAGGIYNEQFF	TGTGCCAGCAGCTACCTAGCGGGAGGTATCTACAATGAGCAGTTCTTC
TRBV14	.	.	TRBJ1-1	CASSQGGRVAPEAFF	TGTGCCAGCAGCCAAGGCGGGAGGGTAGCCCCCGAAGCTTTCTTT
TRBV7-2	.	.	TRBJ1-1	CASSLEIYLEAFF	TGTGCCAGCAGCTTAGAGATCTATCTTGAAGCTTTCTTT
TRBV28	TRBD2	.	TRBJ2-7	CASSFRASGSPGEQYF	TGTGCCAGCAGTTTTAGGGCTAGCGGGAGTCCCGGCGAGCAGTACTTC
TRBV11-2	.	.	TRBJ2-1	CASSLEGLNEQFF	TGTGCCAGCAGCTTGGAGGGGCTCAATGAGCAGTTCTTC
TRBV6-5	TRBD2	.	TRBJ2-5	CASSKREWGQETQYF	TGTGCCAGCAGTAAGCGGGAGTGGGGGCAAGAGACCCAGTACTTC
TRBV10-3	.	.	TRBJ1-1	CAISEGGTEAFF	TGTGCCATCAGTGAGGGCGGCACTGAAGCTTTCTTT
TRBV6-2/TRBV6-3	.	once	TRBJ1-1	CASSYGGTTEAFF	TGTGCCAGCAGTTACGGAGGGACCACTGAAGCTTTCTTT
TRBV11-2	TRBD1	.	TRBJ2-5	CASSSRTGQETQYF	TGTGCCAGCAGCTCTAGGACAGGCCAAGAGACCCAGTACTTC
TRBV5-6	TRBD2	.	TRBJ2-3	CASSLSFSGMPDTQYF	TGTGCCAGCAGCTTGTCTTTCAGCGGGATGCCCGATACGCAGTATTTT